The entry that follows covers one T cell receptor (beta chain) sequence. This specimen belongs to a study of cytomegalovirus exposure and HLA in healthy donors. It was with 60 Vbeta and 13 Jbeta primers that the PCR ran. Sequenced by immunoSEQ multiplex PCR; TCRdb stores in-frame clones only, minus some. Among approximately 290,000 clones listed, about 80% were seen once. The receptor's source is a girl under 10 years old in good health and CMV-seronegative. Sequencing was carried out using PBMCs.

The chain's CDR3 is CASSSSGTGAHEQYF. CDR3 sequence (DNA): TGTGCCAGCAGCTCTAGTGGGACAGGGGCCCACGAGCAGTACTTC. The rearrangement links TRBV5-6 to TRBJ2-7, with 10 nucleotides matching TRBD1. Germline loops: CDR1 SGHDT, CDR2 YYEEEE. This CDR3 comprises 15 residues. J was trimmed by 5 bases and V by 3 bases; bases with no gene match: 8.